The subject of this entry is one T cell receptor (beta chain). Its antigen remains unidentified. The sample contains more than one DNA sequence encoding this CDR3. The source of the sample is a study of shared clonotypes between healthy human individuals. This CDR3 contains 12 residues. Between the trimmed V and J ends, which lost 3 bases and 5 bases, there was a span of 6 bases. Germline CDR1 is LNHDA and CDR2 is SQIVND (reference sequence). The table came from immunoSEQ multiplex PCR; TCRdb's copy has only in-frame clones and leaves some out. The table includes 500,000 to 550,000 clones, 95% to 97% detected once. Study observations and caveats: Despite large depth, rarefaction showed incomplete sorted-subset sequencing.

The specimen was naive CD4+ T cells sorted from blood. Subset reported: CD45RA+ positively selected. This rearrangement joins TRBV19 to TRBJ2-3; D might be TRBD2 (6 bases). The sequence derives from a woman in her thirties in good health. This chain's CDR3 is CASSMRGDTQYF. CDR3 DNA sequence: TGTGCCAGTAGTATGCGGGGAGATACGCAGTATTTT. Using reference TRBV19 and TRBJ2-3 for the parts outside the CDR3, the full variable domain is DGGITQSPKYLFRKEGQNVTLSCEQNLNHDAMYWYRQDPGQGLRLIYYSQIVNDFQKGDIAEGYSVSREKKESFPLTVTSAQKNPTAFYLCASSMRGDTQYFGPGTRLTVL.